This TCR beta chain was documented in a study of blood T cell repertoires in COVID-19. This clone has a handful of counts. The CDR3 contains 15 residues. In germline, CDR1 is MNHEY, CDR2 SMNVEV (reference sequence). With 7 bases clipped from V and 5 bases from J, the junction kept 9 bases outside the gene matches. The assay was immunoSEQ multiplex PCR, and TCRdb's table has in-frame clones only and misses some. In the table there are some 150,000 clones, roughly 84% of which are singletons. The sequencing sample was made of peripheral blood. The chain uses TRBV27 and TRBJ2-3; 10 nucleotides agree with TRBD2. This clonotype was sampled from a woman between 65 and 79 years old with COVID-19, enrolled during active disease. Here the CDR3 DNA reads TGTGCCAGCACCGATAGCGGGGGGAAACTAGATACGCAGTATTTT. This gives the protein CASTDSGGKLDTQYF.